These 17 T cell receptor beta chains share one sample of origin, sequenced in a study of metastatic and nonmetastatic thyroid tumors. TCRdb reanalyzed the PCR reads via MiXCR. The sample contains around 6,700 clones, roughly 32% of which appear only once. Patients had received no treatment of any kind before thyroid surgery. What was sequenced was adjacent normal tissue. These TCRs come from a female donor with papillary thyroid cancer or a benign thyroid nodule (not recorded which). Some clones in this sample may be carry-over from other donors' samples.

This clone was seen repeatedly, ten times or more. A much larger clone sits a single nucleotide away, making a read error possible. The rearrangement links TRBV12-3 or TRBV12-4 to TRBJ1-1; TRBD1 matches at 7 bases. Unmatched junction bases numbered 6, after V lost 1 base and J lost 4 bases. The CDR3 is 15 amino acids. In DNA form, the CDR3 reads TGTGCCAGCAGTTTAGACAGGGGAGGGAGCACTGAAGCTTTCTTT. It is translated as CASSLDRGGSTEAFF.

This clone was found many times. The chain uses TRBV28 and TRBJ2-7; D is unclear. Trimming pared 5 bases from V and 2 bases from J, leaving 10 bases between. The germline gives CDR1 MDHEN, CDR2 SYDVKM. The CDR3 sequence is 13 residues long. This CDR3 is CASSDHTPYEQYF. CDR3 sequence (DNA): TGTGCCAGCAGTGACCACACACCCTACGAGCAGTACTTC. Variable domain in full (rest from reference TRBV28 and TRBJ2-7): DVKVTQSSRYLVKRTGEKVFLECVQDMDHENMFWYRQDPGLGLRLIYFSYDVKMKEKGDIPEGYSVSREKKERFSLILESASTNQTSMYLCASSDHTPYEQYFGPGTRLTVT.

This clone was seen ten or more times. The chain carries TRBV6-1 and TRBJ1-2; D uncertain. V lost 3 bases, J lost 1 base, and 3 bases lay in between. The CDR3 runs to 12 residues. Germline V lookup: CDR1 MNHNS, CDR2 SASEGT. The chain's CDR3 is CASSESNYGYTF. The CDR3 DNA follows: TGTGCCAGCAGTGAGAGTAACTATGGCTACACCTTC.

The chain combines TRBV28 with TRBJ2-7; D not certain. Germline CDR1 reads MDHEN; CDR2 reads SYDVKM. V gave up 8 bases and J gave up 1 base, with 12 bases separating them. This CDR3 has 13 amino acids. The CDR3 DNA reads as TGTGCCAGCTGGGTCGACGGATCCTACGAGCAGTACTTC. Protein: CASWVDGSYEQYF. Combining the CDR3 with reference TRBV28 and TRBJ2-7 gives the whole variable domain DVKVTQSSRYLVKRTGEKVFLECVQDMDHENMFWYRQDPGLGLRLIYFSYDVKMKEKGDIPEGYSVSREKKERFSLILESASTNQTSMYLCASWVDGSYEQYFGPGTRLTVT.

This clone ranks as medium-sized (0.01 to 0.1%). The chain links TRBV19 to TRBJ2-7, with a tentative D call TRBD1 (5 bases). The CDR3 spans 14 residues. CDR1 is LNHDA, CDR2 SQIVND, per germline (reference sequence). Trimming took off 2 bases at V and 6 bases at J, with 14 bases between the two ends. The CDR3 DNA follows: TGTGCCAGTAGTATATCAGGGTTAAGTCCCGAGCAGTACTTC. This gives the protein CASSISGLSPEQYF. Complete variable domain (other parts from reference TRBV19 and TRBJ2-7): DGGITQSPKYLFRKEGQNVTLSCEQNLNHDAMYWYRQDPGQGLRLIYYSQIVNDFQKGDIAEGYSVSREKKESFPLTVTSAQKNPTAFYLCASSISGLSPEQYFGPGTRLTVT.

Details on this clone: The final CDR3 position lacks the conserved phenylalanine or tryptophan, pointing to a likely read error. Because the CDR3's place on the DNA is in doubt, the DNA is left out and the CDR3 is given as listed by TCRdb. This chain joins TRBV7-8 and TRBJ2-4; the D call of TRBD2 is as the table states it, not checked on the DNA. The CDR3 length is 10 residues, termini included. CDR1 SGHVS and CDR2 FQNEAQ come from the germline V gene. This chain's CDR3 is CASSWERGAS.

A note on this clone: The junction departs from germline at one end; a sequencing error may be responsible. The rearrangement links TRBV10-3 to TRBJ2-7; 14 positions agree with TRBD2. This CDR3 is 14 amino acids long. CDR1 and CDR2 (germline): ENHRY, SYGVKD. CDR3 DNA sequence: TGTGCCATCCGGGGACTAGCGGGGGAGGGCGTGCAGTCCTTC. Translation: CAIRGLAGEGVQSF.

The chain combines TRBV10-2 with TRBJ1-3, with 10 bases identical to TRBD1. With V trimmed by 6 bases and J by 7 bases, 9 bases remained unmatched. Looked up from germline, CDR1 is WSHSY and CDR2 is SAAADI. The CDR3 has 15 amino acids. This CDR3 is CASSETTGQGNTIYF. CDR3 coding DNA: TGCGCCAGCAGCGAGACCACGGGACAGGGGAACACCATATATTTT.

CDR3 nucleotide sequence: TGTGCCAGCAGCAGGACAGGGGAAGAGCAGTACTTC. Translation gives CASSRTGEEQYF. V gene TRBV11-2 combines with J gene TRBJ2-7; 9 nucleotides align to TRBD1. V was clipped by 5 bases and J by 7 bases; unmatched bases: 3. The germline gives CDR1 SGHAT, CDR2 FQNNGV. This CDR3 region has 12 residues.

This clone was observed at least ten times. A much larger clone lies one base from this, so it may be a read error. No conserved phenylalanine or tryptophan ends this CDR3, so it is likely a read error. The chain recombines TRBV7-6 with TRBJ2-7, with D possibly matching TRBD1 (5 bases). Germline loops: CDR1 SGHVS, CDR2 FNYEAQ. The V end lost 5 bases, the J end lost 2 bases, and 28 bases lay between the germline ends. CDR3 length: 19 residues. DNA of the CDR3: TGTGCCAGCAGCCGCTTGGACCCAAGGACACGGTCAACTCCCTACGAGCAGTACCTC. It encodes CASSRLDPRTRSTPYEQYL.

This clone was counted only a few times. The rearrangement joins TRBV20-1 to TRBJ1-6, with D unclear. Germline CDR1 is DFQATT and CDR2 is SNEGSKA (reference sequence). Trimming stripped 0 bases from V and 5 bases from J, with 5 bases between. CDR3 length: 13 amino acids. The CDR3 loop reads CSARDLNNSPLHF. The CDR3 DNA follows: TGCAGTGCTAGAGATCTTAATAATTCACCCCTCCACTTT.

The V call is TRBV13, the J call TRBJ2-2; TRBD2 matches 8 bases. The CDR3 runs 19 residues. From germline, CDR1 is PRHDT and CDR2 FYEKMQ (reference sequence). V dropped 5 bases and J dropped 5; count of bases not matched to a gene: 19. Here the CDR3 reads CASSASGLAGGVGTGELFF. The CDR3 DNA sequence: TGTGCCAGCAGCGCCTCCGGGCTAGCGGGCGGTGTAGGGACCGGGGAGCTGTTTTTT.

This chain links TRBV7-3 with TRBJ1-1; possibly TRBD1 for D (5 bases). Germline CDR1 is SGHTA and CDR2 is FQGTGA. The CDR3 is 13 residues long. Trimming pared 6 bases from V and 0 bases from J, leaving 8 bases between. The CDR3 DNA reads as TGTGCCAGCAGTCAGGGTATGAACACTGAAGCTTTCTTT. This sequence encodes CASSQGMNTEAFF. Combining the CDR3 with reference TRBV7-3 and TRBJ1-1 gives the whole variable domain GAGVSQTPSNKVTEKGKYVELRCDPISGHTALYWYRQSLGQGPEFLIYFQGTGAADDSGLPNDRFFAVRPEGSVSTLKIQRTERGDSAVYLCASSQGMNTEAFFGQGTRLTVV.

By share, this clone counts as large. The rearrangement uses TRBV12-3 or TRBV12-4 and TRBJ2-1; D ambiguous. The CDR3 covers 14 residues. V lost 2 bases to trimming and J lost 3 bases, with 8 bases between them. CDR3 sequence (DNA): TGTGCCAGCAGTTTAATCCGTCACTACAATGAGCAGTTCTTC. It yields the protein CASSLIRHYNEQFF.

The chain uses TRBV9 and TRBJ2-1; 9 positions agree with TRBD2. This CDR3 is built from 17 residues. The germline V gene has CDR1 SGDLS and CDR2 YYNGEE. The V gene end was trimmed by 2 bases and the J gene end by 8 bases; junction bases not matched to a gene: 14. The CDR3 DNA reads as TGTGCCAGCAGCGTCGGGGCTAGCGGGACCGGGATGTATGAGCAGTTCTTC. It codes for CASSVGASGTGMYEQFF.

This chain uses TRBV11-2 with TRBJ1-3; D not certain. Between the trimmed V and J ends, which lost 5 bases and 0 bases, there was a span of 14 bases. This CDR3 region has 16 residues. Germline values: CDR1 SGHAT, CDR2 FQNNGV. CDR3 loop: CASSPFRGDSGNTIYF. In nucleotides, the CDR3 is TGTGCCAGCAGCCCCTTCCGTGGTGACTCTGGAAACACCATATATTTT.

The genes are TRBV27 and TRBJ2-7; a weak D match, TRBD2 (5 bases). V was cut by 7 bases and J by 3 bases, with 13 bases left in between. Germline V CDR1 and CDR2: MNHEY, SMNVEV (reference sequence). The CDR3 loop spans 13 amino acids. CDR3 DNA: TGTGCCAGCACCCACCCCAGCGGCTACGAGCAGTACTTC. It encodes CASTHPSGYEQYF.